This TCR beta chain derives from a study of blood T cells in healthy people across ages. Overall study results and limits: Fewer expanded clones and more diversity marked long-lived versus aged donors.

Comments on this clonotype: The target antigen is unknown. This may arise from a read error, as a much more abundant clone is one base away.

Germline assignment: CDR1 MRHNA and CDR2 SNTAGT. The CDR3 has 15 amino acids. PCR was performed a second time for about 6 to 12 cycles using a sample-barcoded 5' primer and a J-beta primer mix. Each cDNA was tagged by a template-switch adaptor containing 12 random nucleotides. Researchers report that each sample yielded at least 3 million CDR3-containing paired-end reads. TCRdb re-derived calls from the 5' RACE reads in MiXCR, one entry per CDR3 protein. The sample comprises 650,000 to 700,000 distinct CDR3 sequences, less than 40% of which are singletons, and roughly 14% rests with the top ten. V gene TRBV6-4 combines with J gene TRBJ1-2; tentative D call: TRBD1 (5 bases). Sequencing was carried out using blood. This sequence was found in a woman over 75 in good health. DNA of the CDR3: TGTGCCAGCAGTGACGAGGCAGGGAGAGGCTATAGCTACACCTTC. Residues: CASSDEAGRGYSYTF.